This TCR beta chain stems from a study of T cells in Graves' hyperthyroidism and ophthalmopathy. Study outcomes and limitations: Also found in blood were most expanded thyroid clonotypes above 0.001.

From germline, CDR1 is SQVTM and CDR2 ANQGSEA. Trimming took 5 bases from V and 1 from J, leaving 9 bases between them. The CDR3 loop spans 12 amino acids. Of note for this clonotype: The antigen is undetermined.

Regions amplified from RNA transcripts were the TCR beta CDR3 regions. RT-PCR in the first round (using the HTBI primer set) targeted the TCR CDR3. One entry per CDR3 protein, called by TCRdb with MiXCR from the multiplex PCR reads. Here the sample spans fewer than 800,000 distinct CDR3 sequences, roughly 15% being singletons. This TCR was recovered from a man aged 18 to 35 with Graves' hyperthyroidism. Sequences were obtained from blood. The gene calls are TRBV29-1 and TRBJ2-7; D remains ambiguous. CDR3: CSVLNPSYEQYF. The CDR3 DNA is TGCAGCGTTCTTAACCCATCCTACGAGCAGTACTTC.